These 27 T cell receptor beta chains originate from one sample sequenced in a study of early T cells in non-severe SARS-CoV-2 infection. TCRdb independently ran MiXCR on the 5' RACE reads; one entry per CDR3 protein. The sample carries some 26,000 distinct CDR3 sequences, nearly 5% recorded once. Material for sequencing was whole blood. The receptors originated from an adult who was a healthcare worker with PCR-confirmed SARS-CoV-2 infection or an uninfected control (not recorded which).

This clonotype was detected many times. The chain recombines TRBV2 with TRBJ2-3; the match to TRBD2 covers 7 bases. The CDR3 length is 13 residues. Trimming at V came to 9 bases and at J to 0 bases, leaving 3 bases not matched to a gene. CDR1 and CDR2 (germline): SNHLY, FYNNEI. CDR3 loop: CARAGISTDTQYF. CDR3 DNA: TGTGCCAGAGCGGGAATCAGCACAGATACGCAGTATTTT.

This clonotype has at least ten counts. V gene TRBV25-1 combines with J gene TRBJ2-4, with 9 bases matching TRBD1. CDR1 and CDR2 (germline): MGHDK, SYGVNS. The CDR3 extends over 15 amino acids. Germline trimming cut 9 bases from V and 5 bases from J; bases unmatched to any gene: 11. The CDR3 bases are TGTGCCAGGGTCCCCGGGACAGGGAACCAAAACATTCAGTACTTC. It is translated as CARVPGTGNQNIQYF.

This clonotype was recorded at least ten times. The rearrangement uses TRBV10-3 and TRBJ2-3; a weak D match, TRBD2 (6 bases). This CDR3 is 17 amino acids long. V was clipped by 3 bases and J by 0 bases, with 16 bases between them. Germline V gene sequence: CDR1 ENHRY, CDR2 SYGVKD. CDR3 loop: CAISEGRSGGSTDTQYF. The CDR3 DNA is TGTGCCATCAGTGAAGGGAGGAGTGGAGGTAGCACAGATACGCAGTATTTT.

The table lists this clonotype with a few counts. This chain links TRBV5-1 with TRBJ1-5; D remains ambiguous. V was clipped by 0 bases and J by 6 bases, with 4 bases between them. Germline CDR1 SGHRS, CDR2 YFSETQ. The CDR3 has 12 amino acids. In DNA, the CDR3 is TGCGCCAGCAGCTTGGAAGGTCAGCCCCAGCATTTT. This translates into CASSLEGQPQHF.

This clonotype was detected ten times or more. The genes are TRBV20-1 and TRBJ1-5; D is ambiguous. This CDR3 comprises 15 residues. Germline CDR1 DFQATT, CDR2 SNEGSKA (reference sequence). Trimming left V 1 base short and J 0 bases short, with 10 bases between. CDR3 coding DNA: TGCAGTGCTAGAGTTCCAGGCTATAGCAATCAGCCCCAGCATTTT. Protein sequence: CSARVPGYSNQPQHF.

This clonotype was seen a handful of times. J is TRBJ1-6 and V is TRBV5-1; 8 nucleotides align to TRBD1. This CDR3 region has 16 residues. Germline CDR1 SGHRS, CDR2 YFSETQ. The V gene end was trimmed by 5 bases and the J gene end by 4 bases; junction bases not matched to a gene: 8. CDR3 bases: TGCGCCAGCAGGACAGGGGAAGACATTTATAATTCACCCCTCCACTTT. It translates to CASRTGEDIYNSPLHF.

This clonotype was recorded at least ten times. The chain carries TRBV7-2 and TRBJ1-2, with 12 positions matching TRBD1. The CDR3 has 15 residues. The germline gives CDR1 SGHTA, CDR2 FQGNSA. The junction had 7 bases not matched to a gene; V was cut back by 3 bases and J by 8 bases. The CDR3 loop is CASSFEGQGARGYTF. CDR3 sequence (DNA): TGTGCCAGCAGCTTTGAGGGACAGGGGGCGCGAGGCTACACCTTC.

This rearrangement joins TRBV24-1 to TRBJ1-2; D may be TRBD1 (5 bases). V gave up 4 bases and J gave up 3 bases, with 8 bases separating them. Looked up from germline, CDR1 is KGHDR and CDR2 is SFDVKD. The CDR3 consists of 13 residues. The DNA for the CDR3 is TGTGCCACCAGTGAGGGGCAGTACTATGGCTACACCTTC. Its protein product is CATSEGQYYGYTF.

In its sample, this clonotype was seen many times. The chain uses TRBV20-1 and TRBJ1-6; 8 bases match TRBD1. Losses at the gene ends were 2 bases for V and 9 bases for J; bases not matched to a gene: 9. Germline V gene sequence: CDR1 DFQATT, CDR2 SNEGSKA (reference sequence). This CDR3 is 15 amino acids long. In DNA, the CDR3 is TGCAGTGCTAGAACACCGGGACAGGAGACTTCACCCCTCCACTTT. It encodes CSARTPGQETSPLHF.

Sample share makes this clonotype medium-sized (0.01 to 0.1%). J is TRBJ2-1 and V is TRBV11-2; no clear D. From germline, CDR1 is SGHAT and CDR2 FQNNGV. V was clipped by 5 bases and J by 3 bases, with 8 bases between them. The CDR3 loop spans 13 amino acids. The CDR3, as DNA: TGTGCCAGCAGCCTCCGACTCTACAATGAGCAGTTCTTC. It codes for CASSLRLYNEQFF.

Ten or more counts support this clonotype. The chain has TRBV5-1 and TRBJ2-7; D ambiguous. The germline gives CDR1 SGHRS, CDR2 YFSETQ. Trimming took off 0 bases at V and 1 base at J, with 11 bases between the two ends. The CDR3 is 15 amino acids. The CDR3 DNA reads as TGCGCCAGCAGCTTGGGCCCGGGCCTTTCCTACGAGCAGTACTTC. This encodes CASSLGPGLSYEQYF.

Ten or more counts support this clonotype. CDR3: CASSLWGAMNTEAFF. The CDR3 nucleotides read TGTGCCAGCAGCTTATGGGGGGCCATGAACACTGAAGCTTTCTTT. This chain connects TRBV7-9 to TRBJ1-1, with D possibly being TRBD1 (6 bases). Germline loops: CDR1 SEHNR, CDR2 FQNEAQ (reference sequence). The CDR3 loop spans 15 amino acids. Trimming removed 2 bases at V and 0 bases at J, with 10 bases between.

The table lists this clonotype with many counts. This chain links TRBV28 with TRBJ2-7, with 7 bases matching TRBD1. Germline lookup yields CDR1 MDHEN and CDR2 SYDVKM. CDR3 length equals 13 residues. Unmatched junction bases numbered 3, after V lost 4 bases and J lost 3 bases. The CDR3: CASSSGTDYEQYF. The CDR3 region has the DNA TGTGCCAGCAGTTCTGGGACAGACTACGAGCAGTACTTC.

In this sample, this clonotype turned up many times. This chain links TRBV6-1 with TRBJ1-1; 7 bases are shared with TRBD1. The CDR3 has 18 residues. V lost 1 base, J lost 4 bases, and 15 bases stayed unmatched. Germline CDR1 and CDR2: MNHNS and SASEGT. This chain's CDR3 is CASSEEERTSGGRTEAFF. The DNA of the CDR3 is TGTGCCAGCAGTGAAGAGGAAAGAACTTCAGGGGGTCGCACTGAAGCTTTCTTT.

The sample holds many counts of this clonotype. The chain combines TRBV12-3 or TRBV12-4 with TRBJ1-5; tentatively, D is TRBD1 (5 bases). The CDR3 loop spans 14 amino acids. Trimming cost V 3 bases and J 5 bases, with 11 bases left between them. The CDR3 nucleotides read TGTGCCAGCAGTTTTTTAGGGGTGGATCAGCCCCAGCATTTT. The encoded protein is CASSFLGVDQPQHF.

Only a few counts were recorded for this clonotype. This chain links TRBV20-1 with TRBJ2-3; 10 nucleotides agree with TRBD2. Trimming removed 3 bases from V and 8 bases from J; junction bases left unmatched: 8. CDR1 and CDR2 from the germline V gene are DFQATT and SNEGSKA (reference sequence). The CDR3 contains 14 residues. The CDR3 DNA reads TGCAGTGCTAGTAGGGCTAGCGGGAGACGTACGCAGTATTTT. Translating gives CSASRASGRRTQYF.

This clonotype was observed at least ten times. The V call is TRBV20-1, the J call TRBJ1-2, with D possibly matching TRBD1 (5 bases). CDR3 length: 13 residues. Germline V gene lookup returns CDR1 DFQATT and CDR2 SNEGSKA (reference sequence). This chain's CDR3 is CTNDCRASHGYTF. CDR3 nucleotide sequence: TGCACCAACGATTGCAGGGCAAGCCATGGCTACACCTTC.

The rearrangement links TRBV12-3 or TRBV12-4 to TRBJ1-6; D gene unclear. This CDR3 has 15 residues. V shed 3 bases and J shed 6 bases, with 12 bases lying between them. The DNA of the CDR3 is TGTGCCAGCAGTTTCCGGCTTAATCTTAATTCACCCCTCCACTTT. Its translation is CASSFRLNLNSPLHF.

The chain recombines TRBV29-1 with TRBJ2-7; D assignment may be TRBD1 or TRBD2 (5 bases each). Trimming shortened V by 6 bases and J by 1 base, and 13 bases separated the two germline ends. The germline V gene has CDR1 SQVTM and CDR2 ANQGSEA. The CDR3 loop spans 13 amino acids. The CDR3 protein is CSVRDGRSYEQYF. The CDR3 region has the DNA TGCAGCGTCAGGGACGGTAGATCCTACGAGCAGTACTTC.

This clonotype was seen a few times. The rearrangement uses TRBV5-1 and TRBJ2-1; D remains unclear. The germline gives CDR1 SGHRS, CDR2 YFSETQ. CDR3 size: 14 residues. Between the trimmed V and J ends, which lost 0 bases and 12 bases, there was a span of 16 bases. The CDR3 nucleotides read TGCGCCAGCAGCTTGGATAAAGCAGGCTACGGGCAGTTCTTC. This encodes CASSLDKAGYGQFF. The full variable domain, completed using reference TRBV5-1 and TRBJ2-1, is KAGVTQTPRYLIKTRGQQVTLSCSPISGHRSVSWYQQTPGQGLQFLFEYFSETQRNKGNFPGRFSGRQFSNSRSEMNVSTLELGDSALYLCASSLDKAGYGQFFGPGTRLTVL.

A few counts support this clonotype. V is TRBV5-1 and J is TRBJ2-4, with D perhaps matching TRBD1 (5 bases). Per germline, CDR1 SGHRS and CDR2 YFSETQ. This CDR3 is built from 13 residues. V lost 4 bases and J 3 bases, leaving 8 bases between the germline ends. The CDR3 reads CASSLDNKNIQYF. CDR3 DNA: TGCGCCAGCAGCCTGGACAACAAAAACATTCAGTACTTC.

This clonotype was seen repeatedly, ten times or more. This chain uses TRBV7-2 with TRBJ1-5; D uncertain. CDR1 SGHTA and CDR2 FQGNSA come from the germline V gene. This CDR3 comprises 14 residues. Deletions cut 5 bases from V and 6 bases from J, with 14 bases between. The CDR3 nucleotides read TGTGCCAGCAGCGCGGGAGGGTTTCGTCAGCCCCAGCATTTT. This codes for CASSAGGFRQPQHF.

There are many counts of this clonotype. V and J are TRBV13 and TRBJ2-1, with 8 bases aligning to TRBD2. V gave up 4 bases and J gave up 7 bases; unmatched junction bases: 15. The CDR3 length is 17 residues. Germline V gene sequence: CDR1 PRHDT, CDR2 FYEKMQ (reference sequence). CDR3 protein: CASSSPVLGTRENEQFF. CDR3 bases: TGTGCCAGCAGCTCCCCCGTCCTCGGGACTAGAGAGAATGAGCAGTTCTTC.

This clonotype turned up a few times. The rearrangement joins TRBV7-3 to TRBJ2-2, with a possible D match to TRBD2 (7 bases). The CDR3 has 15 amino acids. V was shortened by 3 bases and J by 4 bases, with 12 bases between the two germline ends. Germline CDR1 reads SGHTA; CDR2 reads FQGTGA. The CDR3 region is CASSFNGGLTGELFF. As DNA, the CDR3 is TGTGCCAGCAGCTTTAACGGGGGGCTCACCGGGGAGCTGTTTTTT.

There are many counts of this clonotype. This chain uses TRBV4-2 with TRBJ2-7; TRBD2 matches 9 bases. The CDR3 spans 16 residues. After removal of 3 bases from V and 3 bases from J, the junction contained 9 bases not matched to a gene. CDR1 is LGHNA, CDR2 YNFKEQ, per germline. The CDR3 protein is CASSHAGRTSDYEQYF. DNA of the CDR3: TGTGCCAGCAGCCATGCCGGCCGGACTAGCGACTACGAGCAGTACTTC.

This clonotype turned up a few times. The gene calls are TRBV7-9 and TRBJ2-5; a possible D gene is TRBD2 (5 bases). In germline, CDR1 is SEHNR, CDR2 FQNEAQ (reference sequence). V was cut by 2 bases and J by 5 bases, with 12 bases left in between. The CDR3 sequence is 14 residues long. The CDR3 loop is CASSLREGAETQYF. The CDR3 nucleotides are TGTGCCAGCAGCTTACGCGAGGGCGCGGAGACCCAGTACTTC.

This clonotype appeared many times. The chain combines TRBV12-5 with TRBJ2-1, with D unresolved. Per the germline V gene, CDR1 is LGHNT and CDR2 is FRNRAP. The CDR3 runs 18 residues. V shed 6 bases and J shed 0 bases, with 21 bases lying between them. CDR3 nucleotides: TGTGCTAGTGGGAGTCTCCTCGTCGAGTATAGCTCCTACAATGAGCAGTTCTTC. It specifies CASGSLLVEYSSYNEQFF.